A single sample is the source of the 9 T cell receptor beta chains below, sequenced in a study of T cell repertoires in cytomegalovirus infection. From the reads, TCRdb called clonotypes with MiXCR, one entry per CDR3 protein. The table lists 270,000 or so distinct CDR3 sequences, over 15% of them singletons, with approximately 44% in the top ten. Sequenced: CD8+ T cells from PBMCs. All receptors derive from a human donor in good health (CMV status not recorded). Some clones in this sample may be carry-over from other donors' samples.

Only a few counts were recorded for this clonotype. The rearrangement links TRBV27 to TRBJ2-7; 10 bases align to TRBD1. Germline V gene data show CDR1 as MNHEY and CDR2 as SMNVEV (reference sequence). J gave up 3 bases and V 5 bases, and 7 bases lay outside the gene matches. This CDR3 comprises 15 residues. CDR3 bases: TGTGCCAGCAGTACGCAGGGACAGGGGAACTACGAGCAGTACTTC. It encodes CASSTQGQGNYEQYF.

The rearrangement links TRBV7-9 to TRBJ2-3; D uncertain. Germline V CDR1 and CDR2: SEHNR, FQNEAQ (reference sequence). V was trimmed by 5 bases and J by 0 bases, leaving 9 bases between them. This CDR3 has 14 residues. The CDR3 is CASSRTESTDTQYF. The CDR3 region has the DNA TGTGCCAGCAGCCGGACGGAGAGCACAGATACGCAGTATTTT.

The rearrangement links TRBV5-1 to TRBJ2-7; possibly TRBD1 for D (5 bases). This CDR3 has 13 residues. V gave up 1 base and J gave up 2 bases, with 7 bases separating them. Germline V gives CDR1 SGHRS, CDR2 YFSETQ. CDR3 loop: CASSLPGTYEQYF. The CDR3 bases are TGCGCCAGCAGCTTGCCAGGGACCTACGAGCAGTACTTC.

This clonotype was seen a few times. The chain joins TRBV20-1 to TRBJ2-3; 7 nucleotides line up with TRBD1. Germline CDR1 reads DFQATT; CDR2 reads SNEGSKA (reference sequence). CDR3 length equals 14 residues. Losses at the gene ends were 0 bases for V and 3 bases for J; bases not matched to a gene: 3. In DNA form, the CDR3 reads TGCAGTGCTAGAGATCCACAGGGGACAGATACGCAGTATTTT. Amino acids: CSARDPQGTDTQYF.

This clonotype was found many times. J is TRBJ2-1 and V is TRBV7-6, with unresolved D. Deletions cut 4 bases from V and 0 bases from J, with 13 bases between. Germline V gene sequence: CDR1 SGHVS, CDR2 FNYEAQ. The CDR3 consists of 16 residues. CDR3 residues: CASSSATDPSYNEQFF. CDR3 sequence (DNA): TGTGCCAGCAGCTCGGCTACAGATCCCTCCTACAATGAGCAGTTCTTC.

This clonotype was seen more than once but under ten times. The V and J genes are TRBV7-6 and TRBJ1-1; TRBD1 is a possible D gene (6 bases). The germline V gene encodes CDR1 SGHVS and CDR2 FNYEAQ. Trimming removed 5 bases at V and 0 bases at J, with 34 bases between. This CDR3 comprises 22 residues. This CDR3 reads CASSKPVGTRVRPGGMNTEAFF. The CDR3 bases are TGTGCCAGCAGCAAGCCAGTCGGGACACGGGTTCGTCCTGGGGGCATGAACACTGAAGCTTTCTTT.

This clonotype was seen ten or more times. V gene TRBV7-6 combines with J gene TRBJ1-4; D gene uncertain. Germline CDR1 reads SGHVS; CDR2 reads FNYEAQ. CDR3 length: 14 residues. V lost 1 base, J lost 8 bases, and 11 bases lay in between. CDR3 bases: TGTGCCAGCAGCTTAGAACCTACGGCGGAAAAACTGTTTTTT. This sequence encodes CASSLEPTAEKLFF.

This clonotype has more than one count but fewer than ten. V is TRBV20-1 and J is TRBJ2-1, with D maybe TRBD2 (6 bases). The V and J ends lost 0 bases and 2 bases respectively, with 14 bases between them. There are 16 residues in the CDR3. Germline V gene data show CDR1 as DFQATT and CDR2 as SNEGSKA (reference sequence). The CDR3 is CSARDQRRVAYNEQFF. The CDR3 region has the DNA TGCAGTGCTAGAGATCAGAGGAGGGTAGCCTACAATGAGCAGTTCTTC.

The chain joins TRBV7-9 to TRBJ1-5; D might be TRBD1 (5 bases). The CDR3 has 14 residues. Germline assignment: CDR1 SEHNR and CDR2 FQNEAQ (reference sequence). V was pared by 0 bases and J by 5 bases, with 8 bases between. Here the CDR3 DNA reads TGTGCCAGCAGCTTAGCGGACACCTATCAGCCCCAGCATTTT. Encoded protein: CASSLADTYQPQHF.